The 26 T cell receptor beta chains reported below all come from one sample, sequenced in a study of blood T cells in healthy people across ages. Primers used in a second PCR of about 6 to 11 cycles were a sample-barcoded 5' primer and a J-beta primer mix. TCRdb redid the calling of the 5' RACE reads with MiXCR, one entry per CDR3 protein. This sample carries under 950,000 distinct CDR3 sequences, 20% to 25% of them seen once, and the ten largest clones take roughly 22%. Sequencing was carried out using blood. Receptors were obtained from a man between 65 and 85 years old in good health.

The table lists this clonotype with a few counts. The chain employs TRBV14 and TRBJ2-1; D is ambiguous. Trimming pared 0 bases from V and 10 bases from J, leaving 16 bases between. This CDR3 spans 15 amino acids. CDR1 is SGHDN and CDR2 is FVKESK in the germline V gene. Here the CDR3 DNA reads TGTGCCAGCAGCCAAGATTTCTGGTTTCAGGCGGAGCAGTTCTTC. The encoded protein is CASSQDFWFQAEQFF.

This clonotype was seen more than once but under ten times. The genes are TRBV6-1 and TRBJ1-5; tentatively, D is TRBD1 (5 bases). V was trimmed by 1 base and J by 0 bases, leaving 16 bases between them. Germline CDR1 is MNHNS and CDR2 is SASEGT. The length of the CDR3 is 18 residues. The CDR3 coding sequence is TGTGCCAGCAGTGAAGGCAGGGTTTACGGCAATAGCAATCAGCCCCAGCATTTT. It yields the protein CASSEGRVYGNSNQPQHF.

CDR3 protein: CAIRKGGRWSYEQYV. The CDR3 DNA is TGTGCCATCAGGAAGGGAGGGAGATGGTCCTACGAGCAGTACGTC. V is TRBV10-3 and J is TRBJ2-5; the match to TRBD2 covers 7 bases. The DNA end favors TRBJ2-7, so the J call may be wrong. The CDR3 spans 15 residues. Germline V gene sequence: CDR1 ENHRY, CDR2 SYGVKD.

The V gene is TRBV20-1, the J gene TRBJ1-5; D ambiguous. V shed 0 bases and J shed 0 bases, with 9 bases lying between them. The germline gives CDR1 DFQATT, CDR2 SNEGSKA (reference sequence). This CDR3 contains 15 residues. The CDR3 is CSAREGGHSNQPQHF. For the CDR3, the DNA is TGCAGTGCTAGAGAGGGTGGCCATAGCAATCAGCCCCAGCATTTT.

This clonotype turned up a few times. This chain connects TRBV3-1 to TRBJ2-5, with D possibly being TRBD1 (6 bases). Germline V gives CDR1 LGHDT, CDR2 YNNKEL (reference sequence). The CDR3 is made up of 16 amino acids. Trimming removed 0 bases at V and 5 bases at J, with 16 bases between. Written as DNA, the CDR3 is TGTGCCAGCAGCCAAGATAGAGGACAGTTTTTTGAGACCCAGTACTTC. As protein: CASSQDRGQFFETQYF.

CDR3 amino acids: CASSYGLAGTYEQYF. The CDR3 DNA sequence: TGTGCCAGCAGTTACGGACTAGCGGGGACCTACGAGCAGTACTTC. The chain carries TRBV6-6 and TRBJ2-7, with TRBD2 identical over 12 bases. The CDR3 contains 15 residues. Germline trimming cut 2 bases from V and 2 bases from J; bases unmatched to any gene: 1. Germline CDR1 reads MNHNY; CDR2 reads SVGAGI (reference sequence).

V usage is TRBV6-5 and J usage is TRBJ2-3, with TRBD2 matching 8 bases. The CDR3 runs 13 residues. Germline-derived CDR1 and CDR2 are MNHEY and SVGAGI. The J segment lost 6 bases and the V segment lost 6 bases, leaving 5 bases of the junction unmatched. The CDR3 sequence: CASRPPGGDTQYF. The CDR3 DNA is TGTGCCAGCAGACCTCCGGGGGGGGATACGCAGTATTTT.

This clonotype came up a few times. This rearrangement joins TRBV20-1 to TRBJ2-3; TRBD1 matches 7 bases. CDR3 size: 18 residues. Germline assignment: CDR1 DFQATT and CDR2 SNEGSKA (reference sequence). V gave up 2 bases and J gave up 0 bases; unmatched junction bases: 14. The CDR3 here is CSARSPGTVITSTDTQYF. The CDR3 DNA reads as TGCAGTGCTAGATCCCCCGGGACAGTTATTACTAGCACAGATACGCAGTATTTT.

The V call is TRBV28, the J call TRBJ1-2; D is undetermined. CDR1 is MDHEN and CDR2 is SYDVKM in the germline V gene. The CDR3 length is 12 residues. Trimming shortened V by 6 bases and J by 5 bases, and 10 bases separated the two germline ends. DNA of the CDR3: TGTGCCAGCAGCTACACTTTATATGGCTACACCTTC. Translating it yields CASSYTLYGYTF.

This clonotype was recorded a few times. The chain has TRBV11-2 and TRBJ1-2; unclear D gene. This CDR3 is 15 amino acids long. Germline CDR1 SGHAT, CDR2 FQNNGV. The V end was cut by 1 base, the J end by 8 bases, with 17 bases between. In nucleotides, the CDR3 is TGTGCCAGCAGCTTAGGTCGTTGGGCTGATGGGGGCTACACCTTC. It translates to CASSLGRWADGGYTF.

V and J are TRBV18 and TRBJ2-5; maybe TRBD2 (6 bases). The V gene lost 1 base and the J gene lost 2 bases, with 11 bases spanning the gap. Germline assignment: CDR1 KGHSH and CDR2 LQKENI. The CDR3 is 15 residues long. As DNA, the CDR3 is TGTGCCAGCTCACCACGGGGCGCGGGGCAAGAGACCCAGTACTTC. Translating it yields CASSPRGAGQETQYF.

The rearrangement links TRBV6-1 to TRBJ2-3; D may be TRBD2 (6 bases). CDR1 is MNHNS and CDR2 is SASEGT in the germline V gene. V gave up 6 bases and J gave up 6 bases, with 19 bases separating them. There are 15 residues in the CDR3. The CDR3 loop reads CASRKTEGLTDTQYF. CDR3 DNA sequence: TGTGCCAGCAGGAAGACGGAGGGGTTGACCGATACGCAGTATTTT.

This clonotype was found a few times. This rearrangement joins TRBV4-1 to TRBJ2-1; 15 bases line up with TRBD2. Gene TRBJ2-7 matches the end of the DNA better, so the J call may be wrong. Germline CDR1 is MGHRA and CDR2 is YSYEKL. This CDR3 contains 16 residues. The CDR3: CASSYMGLAGGGEQYF. The DNA for the CDR3 is TGCGCCAGCAGCTATATGGGACTAGCGGGGGGTGGTGAGCAGTACTTC.

The chain employs TRBV6-2 or TRBV6-3 and TRBJ2-3; D is perhaps TRBD1 or TRBD2 (6 bases each). Trimming took 4 bases from V and 3 from J, leaving 17 bases between them. CDR3 length: 16 amino acids. From germline, CDR1 is MNHEY and CDR2 SVGEGT. Written as DNA, the CDR3 is TGTGCCAGCAGTTCCCGGGGGCCGCGCGGTACAGATACGCAGTATTTT. Translation: CASSSRGPRGTDTQYF.

The table lists this clonotype with a few counts. CDR3 in amino acids: CASSFPGGTEAFF. The CDR3 DNA is TGTGCCAGCAGTTTTCCAGGTGGCACTGAAGCTTTCTTT. The V gene is TRBV6-6, the J gene TRBJ1-1; D is unclear. Germline V gives CDR1 MNHNY, CDR2 SVGAGI (reference sequence). There are 13 residues in the CDR3. V lost 4 bases and J lost 4, with 10 bases in between.

This clonotype was seen many times. The chain uses TRBV4-2 and TRBJ2-1; D possibly corresponds to TRBD1 (6 bases). The CDR3 length is 16 residues. With 3 bases removed from V and 5 bases from J, the gap between germline ends came to 17 bases. Germline V gene lookup returns CDR1 LGHNA and CDR2 YNFKEQ. As DNA, the CDR3 is TGTGCCAGCAGCCAGCTACAGGGATACGTCGACAATGAGCAGTTCTTC. The encoded protein is CASSQLQGYVDNEQFF.

A few counts support this clonotype. This chain connects TRBV12-3 or TRBV12-4 to TRBJ2-7; D ambiguous. Trimming took off 7 bases at V and 9 bases at J, with 22 bases between the two ends. There are 14 residues in the CDR3. The CDR3 region has the DNA TGTGCCAGCACTCGTCCTAGTGTAAAGCTGGGGCAGTACGTC. Protein sequence: CASTRPSVKLGQYV.

This clonotype was observed a few times. The chain couples TRBV6-5 to TRBJ2-3, with D tentatively TRBD1 or TRBD2 (5 bases each). Trimming left V 4 bases short and J 0 bases short, with 8 bases between. In germline, CDR1 is MNHEY, CDR2 SVGAGI. The CDR3 runs to 14 residues. CDR3 sequence (DNA): TGTGCCAGCAGTTCCAGGGACAGCACAGATACGCAGTATTTT. Encoded protein: CASSSRDSTDTQYF.

This clonotype was picked up a small number of times. The chain recombines TRBV5-1 with TRBJ2-5, with no clear D. The last part of the DNA fits TRBJ2-1 better; the J call may be wrong. CDR3 length: 12 amino acids. Germline-derived CDR1 and CDR2 are SGHRS and YFSETQ. The CDR3 DNA follows: TGCGCCAGCAGCTTGGTGGGTAGTGAGCAGTTCTTC. This sequence encodes CASSLVGSEQFF.

The chain uses TRBV12-5 and TRBJ2-5; 12 positions match TRBD2. CDR1 LGHNT and CDR2 FRNRAP come from the germline V gene. V gave up 6 bases and J gave up 2 bases; unmatched junction bases: 4. This CDR3 region has 15 residues. In DNA, the CDR3 is TGTGCTAGTGGCCTAGCGGGGGGGAATCAAGAGACCCAGTACTTC. This gives the protein CASGLAGGNQETQYF.

The rearrangement joins TRBV12-3 or TRBV12-4 to TRBJ2-1; D may be TRBD1 or TRBD2 (6 bases each). V was pared by 9 bases and J by 4 bases, with 13 bases between. The CDR3 loop spans 13 amino acids. CDR3 sequence: CAREGGKYNEQFF. CDR3 DNA sequence: TGTGCCAGAGAGGGGGGTAAATACAATGAGCAGTTCTTC.

Of note for this clonotype: A single base separates this from a much larger clone, so it may be a read error. The rearrangement uses TRBV12-3 or TRBV12-4 and TRBJ1-5, with TRBD1 matching 9 bases. This CDR3 comprises 15 residues. V shed 6 bases, J shed 5 bases, and the junction held 8 bases outside the gene matches. The CDR3 DNA is TGTGCCAGCAGGTTCGGACAGGGGAACGATCAGCCCCAGCATTTT. This encodes CASRFGQGNDQPQHF.

The CDR3 DNA reads as TGTGCCAGCTCCGGTGGAGGGGAGCTCACTGAAGCTTTCTTT. Translation gives CASSGGGELTEAFF. The rearrangement links TRBV7-9 to TRBJ1-1, with D tentatively TRBD1 (5 bases). This CDR3 spans 14 amino acids. Germline CDR1 is SEHNR and CDR2 is FQNEAQ (reference sequence). Trimming pared 8 bases from V and 4 bases from J, leaving 17 bases between. The whole variable domain, filled in from reference TRBV7-9 and TRBJ1-1, reads DTGVSQNPRHKITKRGQNVTFRCDPISEHNRLYWYRQTLGQGPEFLTYFQNEAQLEKSRLLSDRFSAERPKGSFSTLEIQRTEQGDSAMYLCASSGGGELTEAFFGQGTRLTVV.

The V gene is TRBV5-1, the J gene TRBJ2-4, with TRBD2 identical over 10 bases. This CDR3 is built from 16 residues. Germline V gives CDR1 SGHRS, CDR2 YFSETQ. Germline trimming cut 0 bases from V and 3 bases from J; bases unmatched to any gene: 3. This CDR3 reads CASSLGLAGLKNIQYF. The DNA of the CDR3 is TGCGCCAGCAGCTTGGGACTAGCGGGCCTCAAAAACATTCAGTACTTC.

In its sample, this clonotype was seen many times. The chain has TRBV3-1 and TRBJ2-3, with D perhaps matching TRBD1 or TRBD2 (6 bases each). The germline V gene has CDR1 LGHDT and CDR2 YNNKEL (reference sequence). The CDR3 covers 14 residues. V dropped 3 bases and J dropped 1 base, with 8 bases sitting between them. The CDR3 nucleotides read TGTGCCAGCAGCCAGGGGGGCGGCACAGATACGCAGTATTTT. It specifies CASSQGGGTDTQYF.

This clonotype was recorded many times. The chain couples TRBV18 to TRBJ1-2; D call uncertain. The germline V gene encodes CDR1 KGHSH and CDR2 LQKENI. Between the trimmed V and J ends, which lost 4 bases and 4 bases, there was a span of 13 bases. The CDR3 consists of 14 residues. In DNA form, the CDR3 reads TGTGCCAGCTCACAACCAACCGAGAGCTATGGCTACACCTTC. It yields the protein CASSQPTESYGYTF.